This TCR beta chain was obtained from a study of cytomegalovirus exposure and HLA in healthy donors (dated by TCRdb to 2017 to 2019). About the full investigation: In an earlier analysis of several hundred of the donors, under 300 Gb of sequence data and approximately 100 million unique TCR beta sequences from 180 million or so T cells were reported. An early release covering roughly 640 HLA-typed donors comprised approximately 290 gigabases of sequencing data and about 90 million unique TCR sequences. Of the roughly 390 genotyped donors, less than 85% were placed in the genetic ancestry cluster associated with self-reported Caucasian donors. The study was designed to test whether signatures of past pathogen exposure could be identified by cataloging public T cell receptors. The study used immunosequencing to profile the T cell repertoires of 666 subjects and linked those repertoires to cytomegalovirus serostatus. In addition to the first cohort of hundreds of subjects, a separate validation cohort of 130 or so different subjects was used. To predict cytomegalovirus infection status, the study brought together high-throughput TCR immunosequencing, statistical association of individual TCRs with disease status, and machine learning. A later analysis re-examined previously published TCR beta repertoires from more than 550 donors and added high-resolution HLA genotyping to investigate patterns of TCR occurrence. In the later analysis, no new phenotypic data were used to find candidate immune exposures; instead, reliance was placed on TCR beta sequences and their occurrence across donors. An earlier analysis of around 580 of the donors used high-throughput TCR beta sequencing to judge whether each TCR beta V gene segment behaved as functional or pseudogenic. Donor age, sex, ethnicity and CMV serostatus were compiled alongside the repertoire data. In a later genetic analysis, genome-wide SNP genotypes for about 65% of the 666 donors were used, and that subset was treated as a discovery cohort. All discovery cohort repertoires had been generated on a single sequencing platform. Both class I and class II loci were covered by HLA typing, at four-digit resolution. The number of typed donors differed by locus: about 620-640 for A, B, C, DRB1 and DQB1; 500 to 550 for DQA1; approximately 610 for DPA1; and around 450 for DPB1. Roughly 5 DR-DQ haplotypes were handled as single units for association and clustering, since linkage in the cohort was strong. Among approximately 370 genotyped donors of the cohort, an average of approximately 240,000 unique TCR beta nucleotide sequences was sequenced per donor, of which approximately 18% were non-productive. On the study overall, not on this receptor specifically: The authors suggested that the approach could potentially be generalized to other disease states and immunological phenotypes. A later analysis found that HLA-associated TCR beta chains were more clonally expanded and had lower generation probabilities than equally common non-associated chains. Because counts were too low, roughly 18 rarely observed V segments, including chromosome 9 orphons, were left out of the earlier analysis of 500 to 650 of the donors. V-gene and J-gene trimming of TCR beta chains was associated with a missense DCLRE1C variant in a later genetic analysis, and the association was replicated in an independent cohort. An earlier analysis of approximately 540 of the donors showed that most TCR beta V segments appeared in productive rearrangements either about 87% or about 30% of the time, which broadly matched IMGT annotations. In a later analysis, several top co-occurrence clusters were reported to appear linked to parvovirus B19, influenza, CMV and Epstein-Barr virus. Roughly uniform sequencing depth across donors was assumed in presence/absence analyses, although this assumption may not hold. For the cohort, immune exposure information was limited to CMV serostatus. Three of the identified cytomegalovirus-associated TCR beta chains were confirmed in vitro to be specific for cytomegalovirus antigens. Correlated functional status among segregating V segments might be attributable to linkage disequilibrium, but an unknown experimental factor could not be ruled out. According to a later genetic analysis, donors in an Asian-associated ancestry cluster had fewer N-insertions in productive TCRs than the roughly 660-donor mean. Specific HLA alleles were associated with around 18,000 TCR beta sequences at a false discovery rate of 0.05 in a later analysis. Most TCR sequences were observed very rarely across donors, whereas some public TCRs were present in many individuals. Strong co-occurrence of HLA alleles, especially DR and DQ, made assigning TCR associations to individual alleles difficult. Because the 87-base-pair reads could not distinguish some IMGT-functional V segments, including TRBV6-2 and TRBV6-3, those segments were excluded. Cytomegalovirus status was reported to be diagnosed by the classifier with high specificity and sensitivity in both the original and validation cohorts. A later analysis found that most CMV-associated TCR beta chains appeared HLA-restricted, with HLA associations seemingly driven largely by CMV exposure. A group of highly shared sequence variants was considered likely to be a technical artifact of the sequencing pipeline. The study listed 150 to 200 TCR beta chains as associated with cytomegalovirus. A further reported finding was that TCR beta sequences accurately predicted the HLA-A and HLA-B alleles for most subjects in the first cohort. Because some donors lacked HLA typing at each locus, the association tests relied only on the typed subset. According to a later analysis, TCR association rates differed among HLA loci, with DRB1 alleles showing the most associated TCRs and HLA-C alleles showing the fewest. Only TCR beta chains were sequenced in this cohort, and the absence of alpha or paired-chain data limited detectable features.

To prepare the library, the immunoSEQ multiplex PCR assay was applied. For the multiplex PCR, a mixture combining 60 forward primers for TCR Vbeta segments and 13 reverse primers for TCR Jbeta segments was used. The CDR3 region of rearranged TCR beta genes was amplified from genomic DNA by a multiplex PCR assay. On the Illumina HiSeq System, the amplified TCR beta libraries were sequenced as 87-base-pair reads. The paper's processing steps were these. A later analysis counted around 72 million unique TCR beta chains across the 666 repertoires, and around 9.9 million of these chains were shared by at least two donors. To remove PCR and sequencing errors, raw reads were error-corrected and collapsed into unique sequences using a nearest-neighbor algorithm that merged closely related sequences. CDR3 sequences were aligned to IMGT reference sequences to assign V, D and J gene segments. For a sequence to be retained, a match of at least six nucleotides was required to both a V gene segment and a J gene segment. A rearrangement was called productive if the CDR3 had no stop codons and remained in frame with V and J, and every other rearrangement was called non-productive. CDR3 was defined by IMGT convention, running from the second conserved V-encoded cysteine to the conserved J-encoded phenylalanine. The earlier analysis of 450 to 750 of the donors excluded any sequence lacking an unambiguous match to a single V gene segment. An earlier analysis of a few hundred of the donors called V segments functional above 56.7% productive rearrangements and segregating when the between-donor standard deviation exceeded 5%. A statistical classification framework was built for diagnosing cytomegalovirus status from the catalog of TCR beta chain sequences. A later analysis assigned V and J genes by comparing TCR nucleotide sequences with IMGT/GENE-DB human TR gene sequences. A later analysis assigned CDR3 sequences and most-parsimonious VDJ recombination scenarios with the TCRdist pipeline. A later analysis defined each TCR beta chain by its CDR3 amino acid sequence plus V-gene family, and excluded reads lacking a unique V-gene family. A later analysis removed nearly 600 highly shared, low-generation-probability nucleotide sequences to deal with suspected cross-contamination and a sequencing artifact. In a later analysis, a clonal expansion index for each public chain was calculated from normalized within-repertoire ranks of inferred template counts. A later analysis computed generation probabilities with a VDJ recombination model fitted to out-of-frame rearrangements, and checked the results against IGoR. In a later analysis, hypergeometric tests were used to score TCR-TCR, TCR-HLA and TCR-CMV co-occurrence, with a repertoire-size bias correction applied to TCR pairs. A later analysis estimated false discovery rates by permuting HLA or CMV assignments 20 times. In a later analysis, co-occurring TCRs were grouped using DBSCAN, and TCRdist sequence similarity was added for clustering within HLA-allele-positive subsets. Repertoires with fewer than 30,000 or more than 120,000 public chains, plus five repertoires with anomalous nucleotide sharing, were excluded from co-occurrence clustering. In its TCRdb copy, this immuneACCESS table keeps in-frame sequences only and misses some clones. Where compared with another copy, unresolved V genes explain less than half of these, and the others have no known cause. V and J calls and clone size are given by that table; D and trimming were obtained from the DNA. The sample table lists under 150,000 clones, around 77% of them with a count of one. The ten top clones hold around 2% of the sample.

The CDR3 sequence holds 11 residues, the cysteine and phenylalanine included. The read is trimmed to its CDR3 DNA, 33 bases read in frame from base 1. V is pared back by 1 base and J by 3 bases, with 4 bases lying between the germline termini. The germline V gene (reference sequence) yields DFQATT for CDR1 and SNEGSKA for CDR2. The cohort consisted of some 730 healthy bone marrow donors. At the time of sampling, every cohort member was nominally healthy, though immune exposures that went unrecorded were likely present. The donor tested CMV seronegative and was one of the 352 seronegative cohort members. Every donor gave a peripheral blood sample, and the peripheral blood mononuclear cells from that sample were used for TCR beta sequencing. The Qiagen DNeasy Blood Extraction Kit was used to extract genomic DNA from the blood cell samples. Worth noting for this clone: It lacks a known antigen. No much larger clone is present one base from it, and per-base qualities are unavailable.

The clonotype was recovered from a man younger than 40 in good health and CMV-seronegative. Source material: PBMCs. The rearranged chain carries TRBV20-1 and TRBJ2-7; a confident D gene designation cannot be given. The nucleotides are TGCAGTGCTAGAGTTAACTACGAGCAGTACTTC. Its translation reads: CSARVNYEQYF.